This record looks at one TCR beta chain sequence and its context. Its matching antigen is unknown. A much larger clonotype is one base distant, so this may be a read error. This sample is part of a study of T cells in Graves' hyperthyroidism and ophthalmopathy. Study results and caveats: Before onset, ophthalmopathy was predicted by the model a median around 6.2 months earlier. Blood also carried most thyroid clonotypes expanded above 0.001.

Exclusions: uncontrolled infection, other autoimmune disease, pregnancy, lactation. What was amplified from RNA transcripts were TCR beta CDR3 regions. Initially, a first-round RT-PCR of the TCR CDR3 employed the HTBI primer set. TCRdb independently ran MiXCR on the multiplex PCR reads; one entry per CDR3 protein. The top ten hold under 8.5% of the sample, which has some 720,000 distinct CDR3 sequences, around 17% seen once. Trimming left V 4 bases short and J 2 bases short, with 10 bases between. The CDR3 is 14 amino acids. Germline V gene sequence: CDR1 SNHLY, CDR2 FYNNEI. The receptor comes from a man aged 18-30 years with Graves' hyperthyroidism. The sequenced sample consisted of blood. This chain links TRBV2 with TRBJ2-3; D unclear. The CDR3 spells CASSVQGATDTQYF. The CDR3 region has the DNA TGTGCCAGCAGTGTGCAAGGCGCCACAGATACGCAGTATTTT.